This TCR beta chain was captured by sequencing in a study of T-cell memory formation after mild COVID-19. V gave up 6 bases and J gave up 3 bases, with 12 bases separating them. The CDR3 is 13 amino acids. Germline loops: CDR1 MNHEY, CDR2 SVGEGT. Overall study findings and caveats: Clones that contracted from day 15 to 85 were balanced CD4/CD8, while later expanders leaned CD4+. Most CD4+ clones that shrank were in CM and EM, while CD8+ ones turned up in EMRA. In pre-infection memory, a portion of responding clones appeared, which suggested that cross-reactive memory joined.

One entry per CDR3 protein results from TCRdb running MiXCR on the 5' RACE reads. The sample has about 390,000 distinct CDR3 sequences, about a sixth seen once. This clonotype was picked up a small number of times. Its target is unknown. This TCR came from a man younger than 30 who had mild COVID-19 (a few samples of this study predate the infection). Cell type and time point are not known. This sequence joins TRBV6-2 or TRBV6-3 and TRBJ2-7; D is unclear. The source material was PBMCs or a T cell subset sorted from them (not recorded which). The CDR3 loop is CASSPASGYEQYV. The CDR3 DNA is TGTGCCAGCAGCCCCGCCTCGGGCTACGAGCAGTACGTC.